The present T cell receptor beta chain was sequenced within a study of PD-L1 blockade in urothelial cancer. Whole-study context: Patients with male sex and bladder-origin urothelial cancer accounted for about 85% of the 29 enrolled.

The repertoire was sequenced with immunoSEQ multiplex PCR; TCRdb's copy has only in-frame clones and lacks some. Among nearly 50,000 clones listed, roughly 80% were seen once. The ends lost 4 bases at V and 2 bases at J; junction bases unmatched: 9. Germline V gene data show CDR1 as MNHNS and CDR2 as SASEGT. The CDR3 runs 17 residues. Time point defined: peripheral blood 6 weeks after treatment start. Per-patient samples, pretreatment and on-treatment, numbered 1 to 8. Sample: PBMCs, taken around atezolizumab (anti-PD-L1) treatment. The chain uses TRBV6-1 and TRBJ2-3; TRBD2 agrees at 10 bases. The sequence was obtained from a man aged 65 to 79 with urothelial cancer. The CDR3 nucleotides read TGTGCCAGCAGTGCGGGACTAGCGATAGGGTACACAGATACGCAGTATTTT. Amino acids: CASSAGLAIGYTDTQYF.